This record concerns one TCR beta chain sequence. Antigen specificity is unknown. Orbital computed tomography and thyroid ultrasound, together with serum TRAb and thyroxine and clinical symptoms, were used for diagnoses. The source material, RNA transcripts, was used to amplify TCR beta CDR3 regions. With the HTBI primer set, the TCR CDR3 went through a first round of RT-PCR. TCRdb recomputed calls from the multiplex PCR reads with MiXCR, one row per CDR3 protein. The sample lists around 450,000 distinct CDR3 sequences, approximately 14% occurring once. These data originate in a study of T cells in Graves' hyperthyroidism and ophthalmopathy. Study-wide results and limits: A 13 V-J model separated ophthalmopathy from stable hyperthyroidism.

Sequencing was carried out using blood. The receptor's source is a woman aged 18-29 years with Graves' hyperthyroidism.

Here the CDR3 DNA reads TGTGCCATCAAACGGGACAGAAACTACAATGAGCAGTTCTTC. Amino acid sequence: CAIKRDRNYNEQFF. The chain recombines TRBV10-3 with TRBJ2-1; 7 nucleotides match TRBD1. CDR3 length: 14 amino acids. The trim removed 7 bases at V and 3 bases at J, leaving 6 bases unmatched. CDR1 ENHRY and CDR2 SYGVKD come from the germline V gene.